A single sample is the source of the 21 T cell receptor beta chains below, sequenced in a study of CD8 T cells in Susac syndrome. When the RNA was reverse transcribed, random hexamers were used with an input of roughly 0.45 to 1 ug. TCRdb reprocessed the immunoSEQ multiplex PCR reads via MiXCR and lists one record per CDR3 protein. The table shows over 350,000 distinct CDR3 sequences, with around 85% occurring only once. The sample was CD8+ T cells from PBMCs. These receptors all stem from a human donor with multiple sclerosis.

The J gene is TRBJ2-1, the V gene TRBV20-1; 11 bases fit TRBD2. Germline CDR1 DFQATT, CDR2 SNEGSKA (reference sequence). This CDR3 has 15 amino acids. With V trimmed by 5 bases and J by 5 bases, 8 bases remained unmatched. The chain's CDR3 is CSASRLAGTDNEQFF. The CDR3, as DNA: TGCAGTGCTTCAAGACTAGCGGGGACAGACAATGAGCAGTTCTTC.

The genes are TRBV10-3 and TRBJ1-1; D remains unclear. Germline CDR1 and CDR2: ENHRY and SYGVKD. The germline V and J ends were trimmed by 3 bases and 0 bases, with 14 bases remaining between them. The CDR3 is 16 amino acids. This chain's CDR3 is CAISDLGRRLNTEAFF. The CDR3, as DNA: TGTGCCATCAGTGACTTAGGGAGGCGGCTGAACACTGAAGCTTTCTTT.

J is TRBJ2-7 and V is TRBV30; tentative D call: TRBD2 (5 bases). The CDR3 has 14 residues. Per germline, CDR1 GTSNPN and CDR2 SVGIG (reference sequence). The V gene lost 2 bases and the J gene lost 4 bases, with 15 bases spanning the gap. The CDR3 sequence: CAWSLLRARYEQYF. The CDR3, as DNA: TGTGCCTGGAGTTTATTGCGGGCTAGATACGAGCAGTACTTC.

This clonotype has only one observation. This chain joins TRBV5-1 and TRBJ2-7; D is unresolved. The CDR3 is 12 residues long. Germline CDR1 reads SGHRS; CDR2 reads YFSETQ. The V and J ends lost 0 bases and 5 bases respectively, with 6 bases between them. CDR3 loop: CASSLGSNEQYF. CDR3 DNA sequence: TGCGCCAGCAGCTTGGGTAGTAACGAGCAGTACTTC.

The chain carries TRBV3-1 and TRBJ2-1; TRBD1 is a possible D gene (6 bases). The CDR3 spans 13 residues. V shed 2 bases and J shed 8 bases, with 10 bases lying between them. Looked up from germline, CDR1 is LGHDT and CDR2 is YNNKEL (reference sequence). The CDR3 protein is CASSQFQGYEQFF. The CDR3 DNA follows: TGTGCCAGCAGCCAATTTCAGGGGTATGAGCAGTTCTTC.

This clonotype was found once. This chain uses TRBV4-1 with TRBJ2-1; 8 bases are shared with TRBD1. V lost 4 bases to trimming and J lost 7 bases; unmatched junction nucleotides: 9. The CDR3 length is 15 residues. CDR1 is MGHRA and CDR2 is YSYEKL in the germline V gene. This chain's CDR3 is CASSPRTGLYNEQFF. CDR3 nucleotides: TGCGCCAGCAGCCCCCGGACAGGGCTCTATAATGAGCAGTTCTTC.

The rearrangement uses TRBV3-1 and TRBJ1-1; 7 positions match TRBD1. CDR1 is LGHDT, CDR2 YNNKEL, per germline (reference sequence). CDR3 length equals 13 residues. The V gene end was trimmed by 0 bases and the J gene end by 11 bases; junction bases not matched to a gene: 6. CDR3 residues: CASSQDLDREAFF. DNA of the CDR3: TGTGCCAGCAGCCAAGATTTAGACAGGGAGGCTTTCTTT.

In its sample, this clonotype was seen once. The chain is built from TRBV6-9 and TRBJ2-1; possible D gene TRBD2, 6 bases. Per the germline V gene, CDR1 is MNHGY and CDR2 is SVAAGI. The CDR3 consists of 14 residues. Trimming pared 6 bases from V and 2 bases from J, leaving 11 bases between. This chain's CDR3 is CASSGEATYNEQFF. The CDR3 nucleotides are TGTGCCAGCAGCGGGGAGGCCACCTACAATGAGCAGTTCTTC.

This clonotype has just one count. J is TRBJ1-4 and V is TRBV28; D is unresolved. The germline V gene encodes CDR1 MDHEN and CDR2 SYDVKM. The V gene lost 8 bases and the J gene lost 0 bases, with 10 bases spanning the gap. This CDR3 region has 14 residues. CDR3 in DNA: TGTGCCAGCGTGGGCGTCTCAACTAATGAAAAACTGTTTTTT. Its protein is CASVGVSTNEKLFF.

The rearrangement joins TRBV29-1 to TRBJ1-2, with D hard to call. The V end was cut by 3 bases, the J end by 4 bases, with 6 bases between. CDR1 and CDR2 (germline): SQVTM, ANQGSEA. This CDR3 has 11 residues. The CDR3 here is CSVDIGYGYTF. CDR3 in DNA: TGCAGCGTTGACATTGGCTATGGCTACACCTTC.

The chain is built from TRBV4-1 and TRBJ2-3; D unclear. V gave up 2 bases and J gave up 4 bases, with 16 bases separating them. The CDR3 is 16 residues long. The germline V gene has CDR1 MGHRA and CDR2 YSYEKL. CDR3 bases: TGCGCCAGCAGCCAACCCCGAGAACTCCACCCAGATACGCAGTATTTT. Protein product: CASSQPRELHPDTQYF.

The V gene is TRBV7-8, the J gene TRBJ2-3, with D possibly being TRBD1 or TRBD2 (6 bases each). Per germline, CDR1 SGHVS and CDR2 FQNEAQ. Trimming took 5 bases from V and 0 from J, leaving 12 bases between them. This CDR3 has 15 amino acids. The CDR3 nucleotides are TGTGCCAGCAGCCAGGGGACTTCTAGCACAGATACGCAGTATTTT. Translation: CASSQGTSSTDTQYF.

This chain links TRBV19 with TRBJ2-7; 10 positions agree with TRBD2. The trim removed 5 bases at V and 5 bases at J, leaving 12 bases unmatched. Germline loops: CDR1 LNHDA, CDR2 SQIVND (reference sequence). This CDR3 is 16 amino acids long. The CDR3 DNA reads TGTGCCAGTAGTCGACTGGTACTAGCGGGAAACCACGAGCAGTACTTC. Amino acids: CASSRLVLAGNHEQYF. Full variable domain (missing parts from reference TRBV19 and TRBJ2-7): DGGITQSPKYLFRKEGQNVTLSCEQNLNHDAMYWYRQDPGQGLRLIYYSQIVNDFQKGDIAEGYSVSREKKESFPLTVTSAQKNPTAFYLCASSRLVLAGNHEQYFGPGTRLTVT.

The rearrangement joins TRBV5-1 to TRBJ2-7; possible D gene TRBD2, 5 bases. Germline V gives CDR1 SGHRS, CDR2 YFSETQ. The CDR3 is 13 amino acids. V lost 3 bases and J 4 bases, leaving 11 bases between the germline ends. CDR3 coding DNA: TGCGCCAGCAGCTACGGGATCCAATACGAGCAGTACTTC. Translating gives CASSYGIQYEQYF.

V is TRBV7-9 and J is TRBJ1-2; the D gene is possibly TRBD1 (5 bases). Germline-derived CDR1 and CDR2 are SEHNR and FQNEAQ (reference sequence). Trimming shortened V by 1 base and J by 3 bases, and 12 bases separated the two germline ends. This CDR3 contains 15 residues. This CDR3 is CASSLDLGQDYGYTF. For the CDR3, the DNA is TGTGCCAGCAGCTTAGATTTGGGGCAGGACTATGGCTACACCTTC.

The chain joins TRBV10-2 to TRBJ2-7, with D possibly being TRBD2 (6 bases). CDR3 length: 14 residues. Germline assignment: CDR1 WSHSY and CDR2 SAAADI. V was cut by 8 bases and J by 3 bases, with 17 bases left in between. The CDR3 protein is CASGRLVEGYEQYF. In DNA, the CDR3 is TGCGCCAGCGGCCGACTAGTGGAGGGCTACGAGCAGTACTTC.

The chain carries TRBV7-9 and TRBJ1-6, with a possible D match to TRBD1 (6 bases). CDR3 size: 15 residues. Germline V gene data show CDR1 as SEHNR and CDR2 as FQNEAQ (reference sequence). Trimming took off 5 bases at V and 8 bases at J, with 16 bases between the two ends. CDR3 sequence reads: CASSRFGGEDSPLHF. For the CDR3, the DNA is TGTGCCAGCAGCCGCTTCGGGGGCGAGGATTCACCCCTCCACTTT.

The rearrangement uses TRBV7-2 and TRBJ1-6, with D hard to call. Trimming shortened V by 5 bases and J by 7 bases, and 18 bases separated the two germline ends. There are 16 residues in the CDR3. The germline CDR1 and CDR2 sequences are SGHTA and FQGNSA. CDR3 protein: CASSPYAGSGNSPLHF. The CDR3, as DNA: TGTGCCAGCAGCCCCTATGCGGGGAGTGGCAATTCACCCCTCCACTTT.

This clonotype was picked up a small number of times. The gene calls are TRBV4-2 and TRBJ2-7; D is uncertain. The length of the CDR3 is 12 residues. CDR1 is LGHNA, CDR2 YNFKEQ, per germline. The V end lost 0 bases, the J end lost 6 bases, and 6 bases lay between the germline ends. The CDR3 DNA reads TGTGCCAGCAGCCAAGATACCGGCGAGCAGTACTTC. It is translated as CASSQDTGEQYF.

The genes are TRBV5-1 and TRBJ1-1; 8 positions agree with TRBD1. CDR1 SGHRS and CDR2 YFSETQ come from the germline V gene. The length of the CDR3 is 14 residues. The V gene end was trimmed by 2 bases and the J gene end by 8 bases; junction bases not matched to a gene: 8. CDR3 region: CASSFGTGRAEAFF. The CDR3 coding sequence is TGCGCCAGCAGCTTCGGGACAGGCCGGGCGGAAGCTTTCTTT.

The CDR3 spells CASSSPEGETDTQYF. The CDR3 DNA follows: TGTGCCAGCAGCTCGCCAGAGGGGGAAACAGATACGCAGTATTTT. The V call is TRBV7-9, the J call TRBJ2-3, with D maybe TRBD1 (6 bases). The CDR3 runs 15 residues. The V gene's germline CDR1 is SEHNR and CDR2 FQNEAQ (reference sequence). Between the trimmed V and J ends, which lost 4 bases and 3 bases, there was a span of 14 bases.